A single sample gave rise to the 8 T cell receptor beta chains below, sequenced in a study of blood T cell repertoires in COVID-19. Libraries were prepared by immunoSEQ multiplex PCR; TCRdb keeps only in-frame clonotypes and omits some of them. This table holds roughly 67,000 clones, roughly 90% found once. Sequences were obtained from peripheral blood. These receptors all come from a woman aged 55-69 years with acute or convalescent COVID-19.

The V gene is TRBV6-5, the J gene TRBJ1-2; possibly TRBD1 for D (6 bases). The germline CDR1 and CDR2 sequences are MNHEY and SVGAGI. V was cut by 6 bases and J by 3 bases, with 14 bases left in between. The CDR3 contains 14 residues. CDR3 sequence (DNA): TGTGCCAGCAGATTACAGGGAGTAGACTATGGCTACACCTTC. Protein sequence: CASRLQGVDYGYTF.

V and J are TRBV10-3 and TRBJ1-1; D is possibly TRBD1 (6 bases). Trimming took off 11 bases at V and 6 bases at J, with 16 bases between the two ends. The CDR3 covers 12 residues. The V gene's germline CDR1 is ENHRY and CDR2 SYGVKD. CDR3 residues: CASQQGWAEAFF. For the CDR3, the DNA is TGTGCCTCACAACAGGGCTGGGCTGAAGCTTTCTTT.

The rearrangement links TRBV6-5 to TRBJ1-2; TRBD1 might be the D (6 bases). This CDR3 is built from 13 residues. The V and J ends lost 8 bases and 8 bases respectively, with 18 bases between them. Germline assignment: CDR1 MNHEY and CDR2 SVGAGI. The CDR3 DNA sequence: TGTGCCAGCGGTTCACAGGGCCTCGGGGGCTACACCTTC. Translating gives CASGSQGLGGYTF.

V gene TRBV9 combines with J gene TRBJ2-3; perhaps TRBD2 as D (5 bases). The CDR3 sequence is 15 residues long. Trimming removed 2 bases at V and 1 base at J, with 11 bases between. Germline V lookup: CDR1 SGDLS, CDR2 YYNGEE. The CDR3 coding sequence is TGTGCCAGCAGCGTCGGTGGTAGCGGCACAGATACGCAGTATTTT. Encoded protein: CASSVGGSGTDTQYF.

This clone was counted between two and nine times. The chain recombines TRBV7-9 with TRBJ1-1, with D tentatively TRBD1 (5 bases). V was trimmed by 6 bases and J by 8 bases, leaving 16 bases between them. Germline CDR1 and CDR2: SEHNR and FQNEAQ (reference sequence). The CDR3 contains 13 residues. CDR3 sequence: CASSGYRLREAFF. CDR3 DNA sequence: TGTGCCAGCAGTGGTTACAGGCTCAGGGAAGCTTTCTTT.

This chain connects TRBV7-2 to TRBJ1-4; D is unresolved. CDR3 size: 12 residues. Trimming took off 9 bases at V and 7 bases at J, with 12 bases between the two ends. Germline V gene lookup returns CDR1 SGHTA and CDR2 FQGNSA. The CDR3 bases are TGTGCCAGTCGGGGAACACGTGAAAAACTGTTTTTT. Translated: CASRGTREKLFF.

V is TRBV5-1 and J is TRBJ2-3; TRBD1 aligns across 7 bases. CDR1 is SGHRS and CDR2 is YFSETQ in the germline V gene. V trimming: 1 base; J trimming: 2 bases; junction bases outside the gene matches: 7. This CDR3 region has 16 residues. CDR3 region: CASSLYAGGVTDTQYF. The CDR3 region has the DNA TGCGCCAGCAGCTTGTATGCAGGGGGAGTCACAGATACGCAGTATTTT.

J is TRBJ1-2 and V is TRBV6-5, with 8 bases identical to TRBD1. Germline loops: CDR1 MNHEY, CDR2 SVGAGI. V dropped 6 bases and J dropped 3; count of bases not matched to a gene: 9. The CDR3 covers 15 residues. The CDR3 protein is CASSRISTGDYGYTF. CDR3 DNA sequence: TGTGCCAGCAGCCGGATCTCGACAGGGGACTATGGCTACACCTTC.